This TCR beta chain was documented in a study of blood T cell repertoires in COVID-19. The overall study: PBMCs, B-cell-depleted T cells, or T cells provided the cDNA or gDNA that made up the material.

The germline V gene encodes CDR1 SGHAT and CDR2 FQNNGV. Germline trimming cut 4 bases from V and 7 bases from J; bases unmatched to any gene: 12. The length of the CDR3 is 15 residues. TCRdb keeps only in-frame clones here, not all; method: immunoSEQ multiplex PCR. Seen here are about 170,000 clones, more than 85% observed once, and the top ten hold 5.5% to 8.5%. The clonotype originates from a woman of 80 years or more in a cohort sampled during active or convalescent COVID-19. V is TRBV11-2 and J is TRBJ2-7, with 8 bases that match TRBD2. The sequenced material came from peripheral blood. CDR3 nucleotides: TGTGCCAGCAGCTCCCAGCGGGGGCCTCAGGGAGAGCAGTACTTC. This encodes CASSSQRGPQGEQYF.